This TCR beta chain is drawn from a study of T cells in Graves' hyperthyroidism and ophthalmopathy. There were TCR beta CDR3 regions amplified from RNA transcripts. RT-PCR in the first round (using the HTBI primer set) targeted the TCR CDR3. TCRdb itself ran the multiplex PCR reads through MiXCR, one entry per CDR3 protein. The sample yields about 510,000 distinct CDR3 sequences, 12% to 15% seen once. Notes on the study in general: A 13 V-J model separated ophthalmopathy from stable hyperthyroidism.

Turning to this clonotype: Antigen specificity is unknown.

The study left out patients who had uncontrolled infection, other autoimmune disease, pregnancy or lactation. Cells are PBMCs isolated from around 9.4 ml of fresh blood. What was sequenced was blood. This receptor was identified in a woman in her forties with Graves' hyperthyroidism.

The CDR3 protein is CASSQDKGAGRSSYNEQFF. The CDR3 nucleotides read TGCGCCAGCAGCCAAGATAAAGGGGCGGGCCGAAGCTCCTACAATGAGCAGTTCTTC. V gene TRBV4-1 combines with J gene TRBJ2-1; tentatively, D is TRBD1 or TRBD2 (5 bases each). Germline CDR1 and CDR2: MGHRA and YSYEKL. Trimming took off 0 bases at V and 0 bases at J, with 18 bases between the two ends. The CDR3 length is 19 residues.